The 26 T cell receptor beta chains below were found in one sample sequenced in a study of technical replicates of blood from a handful of donors. Measured with immunoSEQ multiplex PCR; TCRdb has only the in-frame clones, and not every one. The sample includes 55,000 to 80,000 clones, roughly nine tenths of them seen just once. The specimen was PBMCs. All receptors come from a human donor in good health. Some clones in this sample may be carry-over from other donors' samples.

The rearrangement uses TRBV30 and TRBJ1-2, with TRBD1 matching 7 bases. The ends lost 1 base at V and 8 bases at J; junction bases unmatched: 13. Germline V gene lookup returns CDR1 GTSNPN and CDR2 SVGIG (reference sequence). This CDR3 is 15 amino acids long. CDR3 nucleotides: TGTGCCTGGAGTGCCAGGGACAGAAGTCGAAGGGGCTACACCTTC. Residues: CAWSARDRSRRGYTF.

This clone was seen just once. The chain employs TRBV7-9 and TRBJ2-7, with 11 bases that match TRBD2. Germline CDR1 reads SEHNR; CDR2 reads FQNEAQ (reference sequence). The ends lost 3 bases at V and 2 bases at J; junction bases unmatched: 3. The CDR3 spans 15 residues. The CDR3: CASSLGSGRAYEQYF. The CDR3 DNA follows: TGTGCCAGCAGCTTGGGTAGCGGGAGGGCCTACGAGCAGTACTTC.

This chain links TRBV2 with TRBJ1-4; no reliable D call. Germline V lookup: CDR1 SNHLY, CDR2 FYNNEI. The CDR3 is made up of 15 amino acids. V was shortened by 7 bases and J by 7 bases, with 19 bases between the two germline ends. CDR3 loop: CASTGEGISSEKLFF. DNA of the CDR3: TGTGCCAGCACCGGAGAAGGTATCAGCAGTGAAAAACTGTTTTTT.

This chain links TRBV10-3 with TRBJ1-4, with 7 bases fitting TRBD1. There are 14 residues in the CDR3. Germline V lookup: CDR1 ENHRY, CDR2 SYGVKD. V lost 4 bases and J lost 7; bases outside the gene matches: 6. The chain's CDR3 is CAISGQGGGEKLFF. CDR3 DNA: TGTGCCATCAGTGGACAGGGCGGAGGTGAAAAACTGTTTTTT.

In its sample, this clone was seen once. This rearrangement joins TRBV7-2 to TRBJ2-1, with D maybe TRBD2 (5 bases). Germline V gives CDR1 SGHTA, CDR2 FQGNSA. CDR3 length: 15 amino acids. Trimming removed 2 bases from V and 6 bases from J, with 14 bases in between. This CDR3 reads CASSLLAILTNEQFF. The CDR3 DNA reads as TGTGCCAGCAGCTTATTAGCGATACTCACCAATGAGCAGTTCTTC. Combining the CDR3 with reference TRBV7-2 and TRBJ2-1 gives the whole variable domain GAGVSQSPSNKVTEKGKDVELRCDPISGHTALYWYRQSLGQGLEFLIYFQGNSAPDKSGLPSDRFSAERTGGSVSTLTIQRTQQEDSAVYLCASSLLAILTNEQFFGPGTRLTVL.

The V and J genes are TRBV7-2 and TRBJ2-5, with 14 bases identical to TRBD2. Trimming cost V 3 bases and J 4 bases; bases outside gene matches: 7. Germline CDR1 SGHTA, CDR2 FQGNSA. This CDR3 spans 17 amino acids. In DNA, the CDR3 is TGTGCCAGCAGCTTGGGGACTAGCGGGGGAGGAGGAGAGACCCAGTACTTC. This encodes CASSLGTSGGGGETQYF.

This chain connects TRBV11-2 to TRBJ1-3, with D uncertain. The CDR3 is 12 amino acids. Trimming shortened V by 2 bases and J by 3 bases, and 2 bases separated the two germline ends. Germline CDR1 reads SGHAT; CDR2 reads FQNNGV. The CDR3 DNA follows: TGTGCCAGCAGCTTATATGGAAACACCATATATTTT. Its translation is CASSLYGNTIYF.

This sequence joins TRBV7-2 and TRBJ2-7; 9 bases match TRBD2. V trimming: 1 base; J trimming: 2 bases; junction bases outside the gene matches: 0. The CDR3 has 14 residues. Germline CDR1 is SGHTA and CDR2 is FQGNSA. The CDR3 loop reads CASSLERGAYEQYF. CDR3 coding DNA: TGTGCCAGCAGCTTAGAGCGGGGGGCCTACGAGCAGTACTTC. Supplemented by reference TRBV7-2 and TRBJ2-7, the full variable domain reads GAGVSQSPSNKVTEKGKDVELRCDPISGHTALYWYRQSLGQGLEFLIYFQGNSAPDKSGLPSDRFSAERTGGSVSTLTIQRTQQEDSAVYLCASSLERGAYEQYFGPGTRLTVT.

The chain carries TRBV27 and TRBJ2-1; 7 bases map to TRBD2. J gave up 5 bases and V 5 bases, and 9 bases lay outside the gene matches. Germline lookup yields CDR1 MNHEY and CDR2 SMNVEV (reference sequence). This CDR3 is built from 15 residues. DNA of the CDR3: TGTGCCAGCAGTGCCTCGGGGAGCGGGAACAATGAGCAGTTCTTC. It is translated as CASSASGSGNNEQFF.

The chain uses TRBV5-1 and TRBJ2-2; 9 nucleotides align to TRBD1. The CDR3 extends over 15 amino acids. Germline V CDR1 and CDR2: SGHRS, YFSETQ. With V trimmed by 7 bases and J by 1 base, 5 bases remained unmatched. DNA of the CDR3: TGCGCCAGCGAACCGGGACAGGGGAACACCGGGGAGCTGTTTTTT. Its protein product is CASEPGQGNTGELFF.

The rearrangement joins TRBV5-6 to TRBJ1-1, with unresolved D. Germline V lookup: CDR1 SGHDT, CDR2 YYEEEE. V lost 4 bases and J 0 bases, leaving 13 bases between the germline ends. This CDR3 has 15 residues. The CDR3: CASSRSDGMNTEAFF. CDR3 nucleotides: TGTGCCAGCAGCCGATCTGACGGGATGAACACTGAAGCTTTCTTT.

The V gene is TRBV5-1, the J gene TRBJ2-5; perhaps TRBD2 as D (6 bases). CDR1 SGHRS and CDR2 YFSETQ come from the germline V gene. The CDR3 sequence is 13 residues long. The V end was cut by 0 bases, the J end by 4 bases, with 7 bases between. In DNA, the CDR3 is TGCGCCAGCAGCTTGGGAGCGGGAGAGACCCAGTACTTC. Translated: CASSLGAGETQYF.

The chain couples TRBV4-2 to TRBJ2-2; 11 bases are shared with TRBD2. The germline V gene has CDR1 LGHNA and CDR2 YNFKEQ. V was pared by 0 bases and J by 0 bases, with 6 bases of the junction left unmatched. The CDR3 runs 19 residues. The CDR3 spells CASSQEIGLAGPNTGELFF. In nucleotides, the CDR3 is TGTGCCAGCAGCCAAGAAATAGGACTAGCGGGCCCGAACACCGGGGAGCTGTTTTTT.

The chain recombines TRBV28 with TRBJ2-6, with D maybe TRBD2 (5 bases). This CDR3 comprises 16 residues. Germline lookup yields CDR1 MDHEN and CDR2 SYDVKM. Trimming cost V 7 bases and J 4 bases, with 17 bases left between them. CDR3 in amino acids: CASTNTGPGGANVLTF. CDR3 nucleotide sequence: TGTGCCAGCACTAATACTGGTCCGGGAGGGGCCAACGTCCTGACTTTC.

The CDR3 sequence: CASSTWRDREAFF. CDR3 nucleotide sequence: TGTGCCAGCAGCACCTGGCGGGACAGAGAAGCTTTCTTT. The chain is built from TRBV7-9 and TRBJ1-1; 7 bases align to TRBD1. CDR1 and CDR2 from the germline V gene are SEHNR and FQNEAQ (reference sequence). This CDR3 has 13 amino acids. J was trimmed by 8 bases and V by 5 bases; bases with no gene match: 8.

This sequence joins TRBV5-1 and TRBJ2-7; D not resolved. This CDR3 is 14 amino acids long. The germline V gene encodes CDR1 SGHRS and CDR2 YFSETQ. V lost 2 bases, J lost 4 bases, and 13 bases lay in between. CDR3 sequence: CASSLPGPIYEQYF. The CDR3 nucleotides read TGCGCCAGCAGCTTACCGGGTCCTATTTACGAGCAGTACTTC. Variable domain in full (rest from reference TRBV5-1 and TRBJ2-7): KAGVTQTPRYLIKTRGQQVTLSCSPISGHRSVSWYQQTPGQGLQFLFEYFSETQRNKGNFPGRFSGRQFSNSRSEMNVSTLELGDSALYLCASSLPGPIYEQYFGPGTRLTVT.

This chain connects TRBV6-1 to TRBJ1-6; tentative D call: TRBD1 (6 bases). The CDR3 consists of 15 residues. From germline, CDR1 is MNHNS and CDR2 SASEGT. The V end lost 1 base, the J end lost 11 bases, and 15 bases lay between the germline ends. CDR3 residues: CASSEVGQPPAPLHF. DNA for the CDR3: TGTGCCAGCAGTGAAGTCGGACAGCCTCCAGCACCCCTCCACTTT.

The chain combines TRBV7-3 with TRBJ2-1; the match to TRBD2 covers 12 bases. This CDR3 is 17 amino acids long. V shed 5 bases, J shed 4 bases, and the junction held 9 bases outside the gene matches. Germline V lookup: CDR1 SGHTA, CDR2 FQGTGA. The CDR3 reads CASSVFPGLAGYNEQFF. CDR3 sequence (DNA): TGTGCCAGCAGCGTATTCCCGGGACTAGCGGGTTACAATGAGCAGTTCTTC.

V and J are TRBV9 and TRBJ2-2; tentatively, D is TRBD2 (6 bases). V lost 4 bases to trimming and J lost 6 bases, with 16 bases between them. The CDR3 sequence is 15 residues long. Germline values: CDR1 SGDLS, CDR2 YYNGEE. CDR3 sequence (DNA): TGTGCCAGCAGCCCTACCGGGGGAAACTCCGGGGAGCTGTTTTTT. It yields the protein CASSPTGGNSGELFF.

This chain links TRBV25-1 with TRBJ1-2; weak D call: TRBD1 (6 bases). CDR3 length: 15 residues. V shed 6 bases and J shed 5 bases, with 19 bases lying between them. Germline values: CDR1 MGHDK, CDR2 SYGVNS. The CDR3 is CASSPLGGAGYGYTF. The CDR3 DNA sequence: TGTGCCAGCAGCCCGTTAGGGGGGGCTGGGTATGGCTACACCTTC.

The chain carries TRBV2 and TRBJ1-1; TRBD1 matches at 7 bases. J gave up 1 base and V 5 bases, and 1 base lay outside the gene matches. The CDR3 loop spans 13 amino acids. CDR1 and CDR2 (germline): SNHLY, FYNNEI. CDR3 in DNA: TGTGCCAGCAGTAGACAGGGGAACACTGAAGCTTTCTTT. It yields the protein CASSRQGNTEAFF.

The chain links TRBV9 to TRBJ2-7; 8 bases are shared with TRBD2. This CDR3 has 15 amino acids. V lost 3 bases, J lost 2 bases, and 7 bases stayed unmatched. Germline loops: CDR1 SGDLS, CDR2 YYNGEE. The CDR3 region is CASSEGSGSTYEQYF. The CDR3 coding sequence is TGTGCCAGCAGCGAGGGGAGCGGGAGCACCTACGAGCAGTACTTC.

This chain connects TRBV5-4 to TRBJ2-2; D is undetermined. Between the trimmed V and J ends, which lost 4 bases and 3 bases, there was a span of 13 bases. The CDR3 loop spans 15 amino acids. Germline V gene data show CDR1 as SGHNT and CDR2 as YYREEE (reference sequence). The CDR3: CASSAILTHTGELFF. As DNA, the CDR3 is TGTGCCAGCAGCGCCATATTAACTCACACCGGGGAGCTGTTTTTT.

The chain uses TRBV27 and TRBJ1-5; D may be TRBD1 (5 bases). V lost 7 bases and J 5 bases, leaving 18 bases between the germline ends. CDR1 and CDR2 from the germline V gene are MNHEY and SMNVEV (reference sequence). The length of the CDR3 is 15 residues. The CDR3 DNA sequence: TGTGCCAGCAATCCTGGGTGGGGGGTGGATCAGCCCCAGCATTTT. Amino acid sequence: CASNPGWGVDQPQHF.

The chain couples TRBV19 to TRBJ2-7; 7 bases line up with TRBD2. From germline, CDR1 is LNHDA and CDR2 SQIVND (reference sequence). The CDR3 is 13 amino acids. After removal of 5 bases from V and 4 bases from J, the junction contained 5 bases not matched to a gene. Here the CDR3 DNA reads TGTGCCAGTAGTCCGGCGGGGGTGTACGAGCAGTACTTC. Translated: CASSPAGVYEQYF. Combining the CDR3 with reference TRBV19 and TRBJ2-7 gives the whole variable domain DGGITQSPKYLFRKEGQNVTLSCEQNLNHDAMYWYRQDPGQGLRLIYYSQIVNDFQKGDIAEGYSVSREKKESFPLTVTSAQKNPTAFYLCASSPAGVYEQYFGPGTRLTVT.

This chain uses TRBV25-1 with TRBJ2-7, with D possibly being TRBD1 (6 bases). The germline gives CDR1 MGHDK, CDR2 SYGVNS. The CDR3 extends over 13 amino acids. Trimming shortened V by 7 bases and J by 6 bases, and 16 bases separated the two germline ends. The CDR3 DNA follows: TGTGCCAGCAAGGGATCAGGGGTAAGCGAGCAGTACTTC. It yields the protein CASKGSGVSEQYF.